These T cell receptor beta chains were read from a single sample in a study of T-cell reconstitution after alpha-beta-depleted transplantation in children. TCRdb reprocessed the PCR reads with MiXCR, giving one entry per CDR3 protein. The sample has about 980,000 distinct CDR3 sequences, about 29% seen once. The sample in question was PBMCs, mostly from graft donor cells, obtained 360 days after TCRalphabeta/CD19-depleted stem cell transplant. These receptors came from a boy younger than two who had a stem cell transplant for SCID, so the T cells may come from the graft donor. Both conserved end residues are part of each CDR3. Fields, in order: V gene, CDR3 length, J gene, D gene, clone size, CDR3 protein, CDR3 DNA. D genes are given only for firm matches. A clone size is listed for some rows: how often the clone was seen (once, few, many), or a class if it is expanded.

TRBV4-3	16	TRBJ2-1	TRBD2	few	CASSQGVGGDWNEQFF	TGCGCCAGCAGCCAAGGAGTCGGGGGGGACTGGAATGAGCAGTTCTTC
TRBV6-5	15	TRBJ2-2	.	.	CASSYGNPNTGELFF	TGTGCCAGCAGTTATGGAAACCCCAACACCGGGGAGCTGTTTTTT
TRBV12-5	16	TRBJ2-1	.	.	CASGLVRAGGINEQFF	TGTGCTAGTGGTTTGGTAAGGGCGGGCGGGATCAATGAGCAGTTCTTC
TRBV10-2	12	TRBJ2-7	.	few	CASRAGAYEQYF	TGCGCCAGCAGGGCAGGGGCCTACGAGCAGTACTTC
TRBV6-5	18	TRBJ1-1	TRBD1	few	CASSYTVPGQGLNTEAFF	TGTGCCAGCAGTTACACCGTCCCGGGACAGGGATTAAACACTGAAGCTTTCTTT
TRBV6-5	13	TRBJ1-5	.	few	CASSYLLGQPQHF	TGTGCCAGCAGTTACCTTCTAGGGCAGCCCCAGCATTTT
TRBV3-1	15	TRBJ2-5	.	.	CASSQDRTLPETQYF	TGTGCCAGCAGCCAAGATAGGACACTGCCAGAGACCCAGTACTTC
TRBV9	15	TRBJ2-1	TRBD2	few	CASSVIAGGANEQFF	TGTGCCAGCAGCGTCATAGCGGGGGGGGCCAATGAGCAGTTCTTC
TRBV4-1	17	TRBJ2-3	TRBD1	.	CASSQGRTGGSTDTQYF	TGCGCCAGCAGCCAAGGCCGAACAGGGGGAAGCACAGATACGCAGTATTTT
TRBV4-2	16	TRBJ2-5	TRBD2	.	CASSQPGAGKQETQYF	TGTGCCAGCAGCCAACCAGGAGCGGGGAAACAAGAGACCCAGTACTTC
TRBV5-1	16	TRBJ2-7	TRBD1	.	CASSALQGAPSYEQYF	TGCGCCAGCTCGGCATTACAGGGGGCGCCTTCCTACGAGCAGTACTTC
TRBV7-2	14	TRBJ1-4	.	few	CASSSVLGAEKLFF	TGTGCCAGCAGCTCAGTCCTGGGCGCTGAAAAACTGTTTTTT
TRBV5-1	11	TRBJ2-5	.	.	CASSVQGIQYF	TGCGCCAGCAGCGTCCAGGGAATCCAGTACTTC
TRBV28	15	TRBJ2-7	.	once	CASTTPGGGHYEQYF	TGTGCCAGCACTACCCCGGGCGGTGGCCACTACGAGCAGTACTTC
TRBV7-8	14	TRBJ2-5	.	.	CASSRGAWQETQYF	TGTGCCAGCAGTCGGGGGGCTTGGCAAGAGACCCAGTACTTC
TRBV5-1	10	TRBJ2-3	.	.	CASSLDAQYF	TGCGCCAGCAGCTTGGATGCGCAGTATTTT
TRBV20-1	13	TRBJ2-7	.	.	CSASIGPTYEQYF	TGCAGTGCCTCAATTGGACCTACCTACGAGCAGTACTTC
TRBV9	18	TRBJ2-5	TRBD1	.	CASSVGVWGTEYQETQYF	TGTGCCAGCAGCGTAGGTGTCTGGGGGACAGAGTACCAAGAGACCCAGTACTTC
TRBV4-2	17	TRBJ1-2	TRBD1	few	CASSRESGGDPNYGYTF	TGTGCCAGCAGCCGGGAATCAGGGGGCGATCCTAACTATGGCTACACCTTC
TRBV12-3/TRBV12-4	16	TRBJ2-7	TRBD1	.	CASSYSGQGVTGEQYF	TGTGCCAGCAGTTACTCCGGACAGGGTGTTACGGGAGAGCAGTACTTC
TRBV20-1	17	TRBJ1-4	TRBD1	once	CSAREPPGTGRWEKLFF	TGCAGTGCTAGAGAACCCCCTGGGACAGGGAGATGGGAAAAACTGTTTTTT
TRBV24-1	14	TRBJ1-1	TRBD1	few	CATSGGTGRTEAFF	TGTGCCACCAGTGGAGGGACAGGGAGGACTGAAGCTTTCTTT
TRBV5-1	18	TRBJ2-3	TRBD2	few	CASSLGPLASGGTDTQYF	TGCGCCAGCAGCTTGGGGCCACTCGCTAGCGGGGGCACAGATACGCAGTATTTT
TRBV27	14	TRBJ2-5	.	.	CASSLGRKTETQYF	TGTGCCAGCAGTTTAGGGCGGAAAACAGAGACCCAGTACTTC
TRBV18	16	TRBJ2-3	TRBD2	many	CASSPLAGGSTDTQYF	TGTGCCAGCAGCCCCCTAGCGGGGGGGTCCACAGATACGCAGTATTTT
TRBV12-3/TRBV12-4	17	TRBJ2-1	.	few	CASSRPRGTGSYNEQFF	TGTGCCAGCAGCCGCCCCCGGGGGACGGGCTCCTACAATGAGCAGTTCTTC
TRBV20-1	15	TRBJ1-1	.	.	CSARPPGLRNTEAFF	TGCAGTGCTAGACCTCCGGGACTTAGGAACACTGAAGCTTTCTTT
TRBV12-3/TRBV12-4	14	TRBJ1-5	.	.	CASSLAADNQPQHF	TGTGCCAGCAGTTTGGCAGCGGACAATCAGCCCCAGCATTTT
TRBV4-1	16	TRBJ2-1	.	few	CASSQATSKGLNEQFF	TGCGCCAGCAGCCAAGCGACAAGTAAAGGACTCAATGAGCAGTTCTTC
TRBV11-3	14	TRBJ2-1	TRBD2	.	CASSFGGAVDEQFF	TGTGCCAGCAGCTTCGGGGGGGCTGTGGATGAGCAGTTCTTC
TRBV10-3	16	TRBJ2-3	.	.	CAISAGLSKGIDTQYF	TGTGCCATCAGTGCCGGACTGAGTAAAGGCATAGATACGCAGTATTTT
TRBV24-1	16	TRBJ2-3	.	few	CATSDLGRDTQDTQYF	TGTGCCACCAGTGATTTGGGTAGGGACACACAAGATACGCAGTATTTT
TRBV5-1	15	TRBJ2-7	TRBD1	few	CASFPGGTSSYEQYF	TGCGCCAGCTTTCCAGGGGGTACCAGCTCCTACGAGCAGTACTTC
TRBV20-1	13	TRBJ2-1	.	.	CSARATKTDEQFF	TGCAGTGCTAGAGCCACTAAGACGGATGAGCAGTTCTTC
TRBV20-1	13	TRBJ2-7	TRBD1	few	CSAATGTGGEQYF	TGCAGTGCTGCAACCGGGACAGGAGGCGAGCAGTACTTC
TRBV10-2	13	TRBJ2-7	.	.	CASSEAASYEQYF	TGCGCCAGCAGTGAGGCAGCCTCCTACGAGCAGTACTTC
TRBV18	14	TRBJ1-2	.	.	CASSPSAGKDGYTF	TGTGCCAGCTCACCGTCGGCAGGGAAGGATGGCTACACCTTC
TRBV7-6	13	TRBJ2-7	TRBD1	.	CASSSTTGGEQYF	TGTGCCAGCAGTTCTACTACAGGGGGAGAGCAGTACTTC
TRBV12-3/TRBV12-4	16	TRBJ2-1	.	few	CASREGPAESWNEQFF	TGTGCCAGCAGGGAAGGGCCGGCAGAGTCTTGGAATGAGCAGTTCTTC
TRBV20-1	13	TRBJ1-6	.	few	CSAGRQDNSPLHF	TGCAGTGCCGGGAGACAGGATAATTCACCCCTCCACTTT
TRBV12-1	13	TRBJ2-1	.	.	CASSFAQYNEQFF	TGTGCCAGCAGCTTTGCGCAGTACAATGAGCAGTTCTTC
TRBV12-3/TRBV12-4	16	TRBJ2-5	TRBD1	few	CASSLGVRDRGETQYF	TGTGCCAGCAGTTTGGGCGTTCGGGACAGGGGAGAGACCCAGTACTTC
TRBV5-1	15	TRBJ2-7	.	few	CASSLEGILFDEQYF	TGCGCCAGCAGCTTGGAGGGGATACTATTCGACGAGCAGTACTTC
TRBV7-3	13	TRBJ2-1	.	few	CASSLGTSREQFF	TGTGCCAGCAGCCTAGGGACATCTAGGGAGCAGTTCTTC
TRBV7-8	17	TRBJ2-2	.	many	CASSQPPGPENTGELFF	TGTGCCAGCAGCCAGCCACCGGGGCCTGAAAACACCGGGGAGCTGTTTTTT
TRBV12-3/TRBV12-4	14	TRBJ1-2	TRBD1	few	CASSPGGPGYGYTF	TGTGCCAGCAGTCCAGGGGGCCCGGGCTATGGCTACACCTTC
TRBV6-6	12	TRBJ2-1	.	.	CASSYSDNEQFF	TGTGCCAGCAGTTACTCTGACAATGAGCAGTTCTTC
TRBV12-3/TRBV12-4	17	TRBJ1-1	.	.	CASSLHRARVMNTEAFF	TGTGCCAGCAGTCTCCACAGGGCCAGAGTTATGAACACTGAAGCTTTCTTT
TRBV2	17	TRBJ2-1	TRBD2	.	CASSEAYGTSGYNEQFF	TGTGCCAGCAGTGAAGCGTACGGGACTAGCGGATACAATGAGCAGTTCTTC